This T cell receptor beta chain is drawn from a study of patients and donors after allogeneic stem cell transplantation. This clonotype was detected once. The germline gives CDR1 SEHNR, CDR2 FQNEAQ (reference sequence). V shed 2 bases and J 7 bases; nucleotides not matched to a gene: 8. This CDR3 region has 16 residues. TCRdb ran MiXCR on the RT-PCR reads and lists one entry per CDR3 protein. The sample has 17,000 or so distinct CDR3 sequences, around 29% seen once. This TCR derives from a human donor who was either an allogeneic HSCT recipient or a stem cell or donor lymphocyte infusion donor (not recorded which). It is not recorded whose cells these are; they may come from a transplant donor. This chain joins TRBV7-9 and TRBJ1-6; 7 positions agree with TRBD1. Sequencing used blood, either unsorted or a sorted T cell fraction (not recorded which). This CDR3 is CASSLRFQGVNSPLHF. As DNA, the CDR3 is TGTGCCAGCAGCTTACGGTTTCAGGGGGTAAATTCACCCCTCCACTTT.